The rows below give T cell receptor beta chains drawn from one sample of a study of T cell responses to AZD1222 COVID-19 vaccine. TCRdb's table, derived via immunoSEQ multiplex PCR, lists solely in-frame clones and lacks some. The data hold approximately 300,000 clones, with around 93% observed a single time. The sequencing used peripheral blood, collected 28 days after the second AZD1222 dose. The receptors stem from an adult who received the AZD1222 COVID-19 vaccine. CDR3s include the opening cysteine and the closing phenylalanine or tryptophan. The order of the fields is J gene, V gene, CDR3 protein.

J: TRBJ2-7; V: TRBV15; CDR3: CATSRAPPDRFEQYF
J: TRBJ1-3; V: TRBV4-1; CDR3: CASSQDARSGAGNTIYF
J: TRBJ2-1; V: TRBV6-4; CDR3: CASTPSAGNEQFF
J: TRBJ1-6; V: TRBV18; CDR3: CASSPKGESPLHF
J: TRBJ1-6; V: TRBV7-6; CDR3: CASSPNLGSPLHF
J: TRBJ1-1; V: TRBV7-2; CDR3: CASSLRDIWSGTEAFF
J: TRBJ1-3; V: TRBV19; CDR3: CASSTGTGLSGNTIYF
J: TRBJ1-4; V: TRBV5-6; CDR3: CASSLMDRAGQTNEKLFF
J: TRBJ1-6; V: TRBV2; CDR3: CASKDRGVSPLHF
J: TRBJ1-2; V: TRBV5-4; CDR3: CASSLQGYPYGYTF
J: TRBJ1-6; V: TRBV9; CDR3: CASSVGPAGSGNSPLHF
J: TRBJ2-3; V: TRBV3-1/TRBV3-2; CDR3: CASSPTSSTDTQYF
J: TRBJ1-6; V: TRBV4-1; CDR3: CASRKGQGNSPLHF
J: TRBJ2-3; V: TRBV9; CDR3: CASSEWGGSDTQYF
J: TRBJ1-1; V: TRBV10-2; CDR3: CASSEGVLRDTEAFF
J: TRBJ2-7; V: TRBV29-1; CDR3: CSVVRGAYEQYF
J: TRBJ1-2; V: TRBV27; CDR3: CASSSPGPSGYTF
J: TRBJ1-1; V: TRBV19; CDR3: CASSMKKGAPHEAFF
J: TRBJ2-7; V: TRBV11-2; CDR3: CASSLALAGREQYF
J: TRBJ1-2; V: TRBV19; CDR3: CASRGPLSYGYTF
J: TRBJ2-2; V: TRBV28; CDR3: CASSLWELGRGPGELFF
J: TRBJ2-7; V: TRBV20-1; CDR3: CSASPPGPSYEQYF
J: TRBJ1-2; V: TRBV7-2; CDR3: CASSPAGYGYTF
J: TRBJ1-3; V: TRBV6-5; CDR3: CASSYAGASGNTIYF
J: TRBJ2-1; V: TRBV7-2; CDR3: CASSLGGAGGEQFF
J: TRBJ2-2; V: TRBV5-1; CDR3: CASSSTSGRAGELFF
J: TRBJ2-7; V: TRBV5-4; CDR3: CASSHGGGYEQYF
J: TRBJ1-1; V: TRBV7-9; CDR3: CASSLAGGEAFF
J: TRBJ2-2; V: TRBV7-9; CDR3: CASSWTGELFF
J: TRBJ2-2; V: TRBV7-9; CDR3: CASSLLGTTNTGELFF
J: TRBJ1-5; V: TRBV3-1/TRBV3-2; CDR3: CASSQGNQPQHF
J: TRBJ1-5; V: TRBV15; CDR3: CATSSYLGSGYQPQHF
J: TRBJ2-3; V: TRBV5-6; CDR3: CASSLTKAGGDTQYF
J: TRBJ2-7; V: TRBV5-1; CDR3: CASSWDKTYEQYF
J: TRBJ2-1; V: TRBV6-1; CDR3: CASSEALAGHAYNEQFF
J: TRBJ1-1; V: TRBV28; CDR3: CASSLPGLRNTEAFF
J: TRBJ2-2; V: TRBV12-3/TRBV12-4; CDR3: CASTLGGAGELFF
J: TRBJ1-2; V: TRBV14; CDR3: CASSQTPNYGYTF
J: TRBJ2-2; V: TRBV18; CDR3: CASSPPGQGRTTGELFF
J: TRBJ1-1; V: TRBV10-1; CDR3: CASGTAGGPNTEAFF
J: TRBJ2-3; V: TRBV7-3; CDR3: CASSLSGDTQYF
J: TRBJ1-1; V: TRBV5-1; CDR3: CASSLGGGANTEAFF
J: TRBJ2-7; V: TRBV4-3; CDR3: CASSQDRRSFPGEQYF
J: TRBJ2-7; V: TRBV25-1; CDR3: CASSGQGALFYEQYF
J: TRBJ1-5; V: TRBV19; CDR3: CASSIVRGKGFDQPQHF
J: TRBJ1-4; V: TRBV18; CDR3: CASAGTANEKLFF
J: TRBJ1-5; V: TRBV7-8; CDR3: CASSPDRWATRGENNNQPQHF
J: TRBJ2-7; V: TRBV7-7; CDR3: CASSQEAGGLYEQYF
J: TRBJ2-2; V: TRBV9; CDR3: CASSVGRETGELFF
J: TRBJ2-4; V: TRBV7-2; CDR3: CASSLASVGIQYF
J: TRBJ2-7; V: TRBV5-4; CDR3: CASSLDGRSSYEQYF
J: TRBJ1-5; V: TRBV2; CDR3: CASSDGSYNQPQHF
J: TRBJ2-1; V: TRBV28; CDR3: CASSLGASGAGEQFF
J: TRBJ2-7; V: TRBV19; CDR3: CASSMSDSYEQYF
J: TRBJ1-2; V: TRBV19; CDR3: CASGVLRTDGYTF